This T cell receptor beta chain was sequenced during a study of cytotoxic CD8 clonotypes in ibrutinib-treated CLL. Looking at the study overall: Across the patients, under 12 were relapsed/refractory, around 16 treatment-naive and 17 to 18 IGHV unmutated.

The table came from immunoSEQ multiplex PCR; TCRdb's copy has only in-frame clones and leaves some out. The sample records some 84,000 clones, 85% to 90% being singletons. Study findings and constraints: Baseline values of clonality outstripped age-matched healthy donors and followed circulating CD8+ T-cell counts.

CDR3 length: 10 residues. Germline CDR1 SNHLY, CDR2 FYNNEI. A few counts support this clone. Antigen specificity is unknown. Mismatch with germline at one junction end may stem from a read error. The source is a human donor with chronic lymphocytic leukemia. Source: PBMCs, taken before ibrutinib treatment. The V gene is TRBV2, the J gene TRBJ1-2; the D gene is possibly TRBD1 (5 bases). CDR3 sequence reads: CASSGGTQGF. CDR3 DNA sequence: TGTGCCAGCAGTGGAGGGACCCAGGGCTTC.